This passage covers 4 T cell receptor beta chains from one sample sequenced in a study of T cell repertoires in cytomegalovirus infection. Using its own MiXCR run on the reads, TCRdb lists one record per CDR3 protein. Among around 740,000 distinct CDR3 sequences listed, roughly 36% were seen once. Material: PBMCs. These receptor sequences come from a human donor in good health (CMV status not recorded). Some clones in this sample may be carry-over from other donors' samples.

This clonotype was observed a few times. This rearrangement joins TRBV5-1 to TRBJ1-6; 8 nucleotides align to TRBD1. The germline gives CDR1 SGHRS, CDR2 YFSETQ. J gave up 7 bases and V 0 bases, and 6 bases lay outside the gene matches. The CDR3 extends over 16 amino acids. The CDR3 sequence is CASSLAGGARNSPLHF. The CDR3 DNA is TGCGCCAGCAGCTTGGCAGGGGGCGCACGGAATTCACCCCTCCACTTT.

The CDR3 DNA reads as TGTGCCAGCAGACAGTTCGGGAACTATGGCTACACCTTC. Translation gives CASRQFGNYGYTF. The chain links TRBV6-6 to TRBJ1-2; D not certain. This CDR3 contains 13 residues. The germline V gene has CDR1 MNHNY and CDR2 SVGAGI (reference sequence). Trimming pared 6 bases from V and 2 bases from J, leaving 10 bases between.

This clonotype was counted at least ten times. The chain couples TRBV27 to TRBJ2-3; tentative D call: TRBD1 (7 bases). V lost 6 bases and J 4 bases, leaving 20 bases between the germline ends. In germline, CDR1 is MNHEY, CDR2 SMNVEV (reference sequence). CDR3 length equals 16 residues. CDR3 region: CASRVAGGRRADTQYF. CDR3 nucleotide sequence: TGTGCCAGCAGGGTAGCAGGGGGGCGACGGGCAGATACGCAGTATTTT.

This clonotype appeared a few times. The J gene is TRBJ2-1, the V gene TRBV7-9; D is unresolved. CDR1 and CDR2 from the germline V gene are SEHNR and FQNEAQ (reference sequence). Trimming removed 1 base from V and 6 bases from J, with 4 bases in between. This CDR3 region has 12 residues. CDR3 bases: TGTGCCAGCAGCTTAGTGGCCAATGAGCAGTTCTTC. Amino acids: CASSLVANEQFF.